This T cell receptor (beta chain) originates from a study of T cells in tumors after PD-1 blockade. Only one count was recorded for this clone. V lost 0 bases to trimming and J lost 0 bases, with 5 bases between them. Germline V gene data show CDR1 as LNHNV and CDR2 as YYDKDF (reference sequence). The CDR3 has 14 residues. Measured with immunoSEQ multiplex PCR; TCRdb has only the in-frame clones, and not every one. The sample includes 60,000 or so clones, roughly 75% of them seen just once. Sequencing was performed on PBMCs, taken before anti-PD-1 treatment. The J gene is TRBJ1-1, the V gene TRBV15; D unclear. The TCR comes from a human donor with basal cell carcinoma. CDR3 nucleotides: TGTGCCACCAGCAGAGACTACCTGAACACTGAAGCTTTCTTT. Translation gives CATSRDYLNTEAFF.